The entry below gives a single TCR beta chain sequence along with its context. The source of the sample is a study of shared clonotypes between healthy human individuals. Germline-derived CDR1 and CDR2 are MNHEY and SMNVEV (reference sequence). There are 13 residues in the CDR3. V was pared by 2 bases and J by 6 bases, with 11 bases between. PCR replicates performed on unsorted PBMC used 300 to 350 ng DNA, 30,000 or so T cell genomes. Sequencing of unsorted PBMC DNA was carried out using ten immunoSEQ deep assay plates. Assay used: immunoSEQ multiplex PCR; TCRdb lists only in-frame clones, some missing. The data contain 530,000 or so clones, 60% to 80% of them singletons. Study donors comprised healthy, HIV-negative adults devoid of recent acute infection or vaccination.

The rearrangement links TRBV27 to TRBJ2-7; D call uncertain. Specimen: PBMCs. This TCR came from a woman aged 40 to 49 in good health. Some clones in this sample may be carry-over from other donors' samples. The DNA of the CDR3 is TGTGCCAGCAGTTTAAGGACGCCAGCCGAGCAGTACTTC. Translation gives CASSLRTPAEQYF.